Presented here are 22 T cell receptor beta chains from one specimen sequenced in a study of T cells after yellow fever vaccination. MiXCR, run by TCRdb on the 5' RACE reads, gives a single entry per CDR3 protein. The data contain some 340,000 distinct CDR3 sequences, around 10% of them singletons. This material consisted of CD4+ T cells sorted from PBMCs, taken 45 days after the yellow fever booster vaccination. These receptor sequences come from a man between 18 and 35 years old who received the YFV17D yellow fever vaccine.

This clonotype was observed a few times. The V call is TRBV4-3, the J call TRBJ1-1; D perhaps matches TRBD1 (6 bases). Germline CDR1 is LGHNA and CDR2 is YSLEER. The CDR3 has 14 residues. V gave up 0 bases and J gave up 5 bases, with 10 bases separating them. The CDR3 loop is CASSQDRGLTEAFF. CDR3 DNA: TGCGCCAGCAGCCAAGACAGGGGATTGACTGAAGCTTTCTTT.

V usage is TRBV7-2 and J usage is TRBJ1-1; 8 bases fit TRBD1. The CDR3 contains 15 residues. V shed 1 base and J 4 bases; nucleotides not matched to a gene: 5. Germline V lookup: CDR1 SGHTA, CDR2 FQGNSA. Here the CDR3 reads CASSLGQGQITEAFF. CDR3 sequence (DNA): TGTGCCAGCAGCTTAGGACAGGGGCAGATCACTGAAGCTTTCTTT.

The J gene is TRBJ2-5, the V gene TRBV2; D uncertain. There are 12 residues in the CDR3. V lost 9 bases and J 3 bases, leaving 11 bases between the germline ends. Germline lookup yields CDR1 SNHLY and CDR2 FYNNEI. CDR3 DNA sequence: TGTGCCAGAGAGAGGATCAAAGAGACCCAGTACTTC. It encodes CARERIKETQYF.

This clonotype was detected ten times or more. The CDR3 sequence is CASSFGIVWADGNYEQYF. CDR3 sequence (DNA): TGTGCCAGCAGTTTTGGAATAGTGTGGGCAGATGGAAACTACGAGCAGTACTTC. This rearrangement joins TRBV12-3 or TRBV12-4 to TRBJ2-7; D is unclear. The V and J ends lost 3 bases and 3 bases respectively, with 24 bases between them. The CDR3 is made up of 18 amino acids.

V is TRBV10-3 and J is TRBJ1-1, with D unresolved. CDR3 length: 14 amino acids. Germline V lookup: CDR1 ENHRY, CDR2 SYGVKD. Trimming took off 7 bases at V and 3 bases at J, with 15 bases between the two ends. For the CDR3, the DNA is TGTGCCATCACTAAGGGAAAGGTCGACACTGAAGCTTTCTTT. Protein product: CAITKGKVDTEAFF.

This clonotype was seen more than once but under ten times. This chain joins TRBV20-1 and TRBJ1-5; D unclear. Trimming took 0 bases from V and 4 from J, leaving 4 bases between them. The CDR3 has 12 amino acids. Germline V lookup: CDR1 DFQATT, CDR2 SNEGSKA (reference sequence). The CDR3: CSARDRNQPQHF. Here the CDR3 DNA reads TGCAGTGCTAGAGACAGGAATCAGCCCCAGCATTTT.

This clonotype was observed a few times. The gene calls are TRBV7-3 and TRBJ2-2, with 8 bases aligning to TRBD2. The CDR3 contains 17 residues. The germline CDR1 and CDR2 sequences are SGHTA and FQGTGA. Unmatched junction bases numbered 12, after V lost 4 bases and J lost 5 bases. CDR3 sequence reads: CASSSSGGRYYTGELFF. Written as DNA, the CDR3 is TGTGCCAGCAGCTCCTCGGGGGGGCGTTATTATACCGGGGAGCTGTTTTTT.

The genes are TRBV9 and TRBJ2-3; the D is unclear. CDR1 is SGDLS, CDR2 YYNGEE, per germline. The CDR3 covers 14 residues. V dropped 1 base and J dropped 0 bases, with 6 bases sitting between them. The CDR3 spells CASSVSSSTDTQYF. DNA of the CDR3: TGTGCCAGCAGCGTATCTAGTAGCACAGATACGCAGTATTTT.

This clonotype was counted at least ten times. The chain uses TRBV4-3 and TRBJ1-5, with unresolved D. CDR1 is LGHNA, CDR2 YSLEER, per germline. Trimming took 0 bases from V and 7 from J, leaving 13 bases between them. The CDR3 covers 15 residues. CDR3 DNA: TGCGCCAGCAGCCAAGACGTGGGTTCGGGGCAGCCCCAGCATTTT. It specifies CASSQDVGSGQPQHF.

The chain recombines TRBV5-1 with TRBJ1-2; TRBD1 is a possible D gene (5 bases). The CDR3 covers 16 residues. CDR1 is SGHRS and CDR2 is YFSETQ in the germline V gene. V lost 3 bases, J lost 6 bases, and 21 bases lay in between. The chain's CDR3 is CASSSREGNSRDGYTF. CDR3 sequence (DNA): TGCGCCAGCAGCTCCCGCGAGGGGAATAGTCGAGATGGCTACACCTTC.

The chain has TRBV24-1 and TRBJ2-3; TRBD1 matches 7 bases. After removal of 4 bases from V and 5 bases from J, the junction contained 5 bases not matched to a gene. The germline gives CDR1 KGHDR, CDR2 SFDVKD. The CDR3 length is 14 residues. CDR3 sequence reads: CATSDPTGQDTQYF. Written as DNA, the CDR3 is TGTGCCACCAGTGACCCGACAGGGCAAGATACGCAGTATTTT.

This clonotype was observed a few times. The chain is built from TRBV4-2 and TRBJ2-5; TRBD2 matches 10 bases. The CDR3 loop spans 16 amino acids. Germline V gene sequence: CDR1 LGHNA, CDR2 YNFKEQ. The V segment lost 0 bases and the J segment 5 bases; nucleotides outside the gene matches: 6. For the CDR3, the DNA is TGTGCCAGCAGCCAAGATCTCGCTAGCGGGGGCGAGACCCAGTACTTC. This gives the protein CASSQDLASGGETQYF.

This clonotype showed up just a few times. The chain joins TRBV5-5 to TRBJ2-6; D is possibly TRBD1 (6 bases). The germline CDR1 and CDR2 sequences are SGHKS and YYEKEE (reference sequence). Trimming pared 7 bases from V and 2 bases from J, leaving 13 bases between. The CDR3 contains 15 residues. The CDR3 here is CASANTGPGANVLTF. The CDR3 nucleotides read TGTGCCAGCGCAAACACAGGGCCTGGGGCCAACGTCCTGACTTTC.

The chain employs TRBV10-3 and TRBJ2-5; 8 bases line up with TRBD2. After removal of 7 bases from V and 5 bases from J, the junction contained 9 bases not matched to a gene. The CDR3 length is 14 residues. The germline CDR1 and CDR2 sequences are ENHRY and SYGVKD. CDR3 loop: CAITSSGGEETQYF. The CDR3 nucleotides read TGTGCCATCACCTCAAGCGGGGGAGAGGAGACCCAGTACTTC.

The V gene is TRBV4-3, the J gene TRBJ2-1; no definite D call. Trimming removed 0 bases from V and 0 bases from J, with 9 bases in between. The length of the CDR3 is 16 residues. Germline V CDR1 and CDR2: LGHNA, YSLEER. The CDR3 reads CASSQDIPSSYNEQFF. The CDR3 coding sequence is TGCGCCAGCAGCCAAGACATCCCCAGCTCCTACAATGAGCAGTTCTTC.

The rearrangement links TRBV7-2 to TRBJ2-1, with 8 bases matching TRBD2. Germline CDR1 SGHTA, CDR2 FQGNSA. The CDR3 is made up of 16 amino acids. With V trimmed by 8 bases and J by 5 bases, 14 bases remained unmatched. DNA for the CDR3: TGTGCCAGCCGCCCCTTGGGTAGCGGGGTAGACAATGAGCAGTTCTTC. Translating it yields CASRPLGSGVDNEQFF.

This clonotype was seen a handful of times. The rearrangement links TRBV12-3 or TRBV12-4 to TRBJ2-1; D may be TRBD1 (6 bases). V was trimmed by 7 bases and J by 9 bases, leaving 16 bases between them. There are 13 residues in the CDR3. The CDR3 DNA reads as TGTGCCAGCAACCGGGACACCCAATCTGAGCAGTTCTTC. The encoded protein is CASNRDTQSEQFF.

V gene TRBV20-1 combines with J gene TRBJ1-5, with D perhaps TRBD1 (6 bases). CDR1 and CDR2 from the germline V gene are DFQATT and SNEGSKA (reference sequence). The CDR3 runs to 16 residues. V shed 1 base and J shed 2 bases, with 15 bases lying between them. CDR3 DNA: TGCAGTGCTAGAGGGGGGGCTGGGTCTGGCAATCAGCCCCAGCATTTT. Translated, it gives CSARGGAGSGNQPQHF.

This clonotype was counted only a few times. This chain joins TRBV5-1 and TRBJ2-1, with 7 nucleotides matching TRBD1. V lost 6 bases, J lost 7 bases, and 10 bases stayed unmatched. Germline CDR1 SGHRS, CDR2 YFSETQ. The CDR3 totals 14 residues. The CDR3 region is CASTETGLLNEQFF. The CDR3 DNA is TGCGCCAGCACCGAGACAGGGCTGTTGAATGAGCAGTTCTTC.

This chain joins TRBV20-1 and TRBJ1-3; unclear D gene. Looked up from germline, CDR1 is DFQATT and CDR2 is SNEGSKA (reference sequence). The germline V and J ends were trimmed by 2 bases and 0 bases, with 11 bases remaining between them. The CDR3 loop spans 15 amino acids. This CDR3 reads CSARPGGSSGNTIYF. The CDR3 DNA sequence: TGCAGTGCTAGACCAGGCGGCAGCTCTGGAAACACCATATATTTT.

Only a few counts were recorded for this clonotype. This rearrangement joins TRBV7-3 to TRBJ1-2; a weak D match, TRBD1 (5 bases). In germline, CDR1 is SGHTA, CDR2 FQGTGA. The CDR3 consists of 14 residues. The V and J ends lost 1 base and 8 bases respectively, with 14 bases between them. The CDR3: CASSLMQGFLGYTF. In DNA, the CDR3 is TGTGCCAGCAGCTTAATGCAGGGATTTCTCGGCTACACCTTC.

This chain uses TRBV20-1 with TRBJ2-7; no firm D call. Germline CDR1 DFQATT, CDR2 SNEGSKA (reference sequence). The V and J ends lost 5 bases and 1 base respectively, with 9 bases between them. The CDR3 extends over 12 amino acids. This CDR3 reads CSAVEDSYEQYF. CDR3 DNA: TGCAGTGCTGTCGAGGATTCCTACGAGCAGTACTTC.